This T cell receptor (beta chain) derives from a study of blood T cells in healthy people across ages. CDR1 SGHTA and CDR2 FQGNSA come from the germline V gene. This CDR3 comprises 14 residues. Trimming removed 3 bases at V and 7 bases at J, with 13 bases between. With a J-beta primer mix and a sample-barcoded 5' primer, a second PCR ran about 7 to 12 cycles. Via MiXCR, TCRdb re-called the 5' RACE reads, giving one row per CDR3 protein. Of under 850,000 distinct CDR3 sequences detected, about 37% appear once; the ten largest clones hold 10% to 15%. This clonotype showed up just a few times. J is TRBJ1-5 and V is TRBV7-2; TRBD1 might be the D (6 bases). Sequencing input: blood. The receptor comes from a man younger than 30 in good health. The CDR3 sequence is CASSFQGLGQPQHF. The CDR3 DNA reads TGTGCCAGCAGCTTTCAGGGGTTAGGGCAGCCCCAGCATTTT.